The 14 T cell receptor beta chains listed next were all sequenced from one sample in a study of cytomegalovirus exposure and HLA in healthy donors. TCRdb's copy holds only in-frame clones and misses some; the assay was immunoSEQ multiplex PCR. This sample yields more than 110,000 clones, of which approximately 87% are seen a single time; 2.5% to 3.5% belongs to the top ten. The specimen sequenced was PBMCs. The receptor set was obtained from a man younger than 30 in good health and CMV-seronegative.

This clone was recorded only once. The chain joins TRBV18 to TRBJ1-5; no clear D gene. Germline CDR1 and CDR2: KGHSH and LQKENI. The CDR3 is 14 amino acids. The V and J ends lost 3 bases and 4 bases respectively, with 10 bases between them. The CDR3 DNA reads as TGTGCCAGCTCACCGGCGTCGGGGAATCAGCCCCAGCATTTT. Translated: CASSPASGNQPQHF.

As to this clone: The junction departs from germline at one end; a sequencing error may be responsible. V gene TRBV19 combines with J gene TRBJ2-5; TRBD1 agrees at 7 bases. Germline lookup yields CDR1 LNHDA and CDR2 SQIVND (reference sequence). The CDR3 runs 14 residues. CDR3 sequence: CASSIGDRQGTQYF. The CDR3 DNA is TGTGCCAGTAGTATAGGGGACAGACAAGGGACCCAGTACTTC.

The chain employs TRBV11-2 and TRBJ2-5; tentatively, D is TRBD1 (5 bases). Per germline, CDR1 SGHAT and CDR2 FQNNGV. This CDR3 spans 13 amino acids. Trimming took 6 bases from V and 5 from J, leaving 13 bases between them. The chain's CDR3 is CASSLQWGETQYF. The CDR3 coding sequence is TGTGCCAGCAGTCTTCAGTGGGGCGAGACCCAGTACTTC.

This clone was seen only once. The chain carries TRBV2 and TRBJ2-7; D might be TRBD2 (7 bases). CDR1 and CDR2 (germline): SNHLY, FYNNEI. This CDR3 comprises 14 residues. V was trimmed by 10 bases and J by 2 bases, leaving 18 bases between them. CDR3 region: CANKEGGGPYEQYF. The CDR3 DNA sequence: TGTGCCAATAAGGAGGGGGGAGGGCCCTACGAGCAGTACTTC.

The chain is built from TRBV7-8 and TRBJ2-5, with TRBD2 matching over 12 bases. CDR3 length: 16 amino acids. V was pared by 4 bases and J by 0 bases, with 3 bases of the junction left unmatched. CDR1 and CDR2 (germline): SGHVS, FQNEAQ. The CDR3 DNA sequence: TGTGCCAGCAGCTCAGGACTAGCGGGATACCAAGAGACCCAGTACTTC. Translated, it gives CASSSGLAGYQETQYF.

This chain connects TRBV10-3 to TRBJ1-1; no clear D. This CDR3 comprises 12 residues. Germline assignment: CDR1 ENHRY and CDR2 SYGVKD. V gave up 7 bases and J gave up 5 bases, with 11 bases separating them. The CDR3 here is CAIMGSGTEAFF. The CDR3 DNA follows: TGTGCCATCATGGGGTCGGGAACTGAAGCTTTCTTT.

The rearrangement joins TRBV6-1 to TRBJ2-7, with 9 bases aligning to TRBD1. Germline CDR1 reads MNHNS; CDR2 reads SASEGT. The CDR3 is 14 amino acids. J lost 5 bases, V lost 6 bases, and 8 bases had no gene match. The CDR3 DNA follows: TGTGCCAGCAGACAGAACAGGGGGCACGACGAGCAGTACTTC. It yields the protein CASRQNRGHDEQYF.

This chain links TRBV27 with TRBJ2-5; possibly TRBD2 for D (6 bases). Trimming took 2 bases from V and 4 from J, leaving 17 bases between them. Germline assignment: CDR1 MNHEY and CDR2 SMNVEV (reference sequence). This CDR3 contains 16 residues. CDR3 DNA sequence: TGTGCCAGCAGTTTAGGGCGGGGTATAGGAGGAGAGACCCAGTACTTC. Translation gives CASSLGRGIGGETQYF.

V usage is TRBV27 and J usage is TRBJ1-5, with TRBD1 as a possible D gene (5 bases). Deletions cut 2 bases from V and 6 bases from J, with 11 bases between. Germline CDR1 is MNHEY and CDR2 is SMNVEV (reference sequence). CDR3 length equals 14 residues. The CDR3 here is CASSLGQGGQPQHF. The CDR3 nucleotides read TGTGCCAGCAGTTTAGGGCAGGGAGGTCAGCCCCAGCATTTT.

The rearrangement joins TRBV7-2 to TRBJ2-7; 10 positions match TRBD2. Germline V lookup: CDR1 SGHTA, CDR2 FQGNSA. The CDR3 has 15 amino acids. The junction had 6 bases not matched to a gene; V was cut back by 1 base and J by 6 bases. This CDR3 reads CASSLGLAGVAEQYF. The CDR3 DNA reads TGTGCCAGCAGCTTAGGTCTAGCGGGAGTGGCCGAGCAGTACTTC. The whole variable domain, filled in from reference TRBV7-2 and TRBJ2-7, reads GAGVSQSPSNKVTEKGKDVELRCDPISGHTALYWYRQSLGQGLEFLIYFQGNSAPDKSGLPSDRFSAERTGGSVSTLTIQRTQQEDSAVYLCASSLGLAGVAEQYFGPGTRLTVT.

The V gene is TRBV7-6, the J gene TRBJ2-5; 7 bases match TRBD2. Germline CDR1 SGHVS, CDR2 FNYEAQ. The length of the CDR3 is 16 residues. V shed 1 base and J 2 bases; nucleotides not matched to a gene: 7. CDR3 amino acids: CASSLDRGELQETQYF. CDR3 coding DNA: TGTGCCAGCAGCTTAGATCGGGGGGAACTACAAGAGACCCAGTACTTC.

The rearrangement links TRBV6-1 to TRBJ2-7; TRBD2 matches at 7 bases. The CDR3 is made up of 14 amino acids. Germline assignment: CDR1 MNHNS and CDR2 SASEGT. J lost 6 bases, V lost 3 bases, and 8 bases had no gene match. The CDR3 spells CASSEFGRGVEQYF. DNA of the CDR3: TGTGCCAGCAGTGAGTTCGGCCGGGGGGTCGAGCAGTACTTC.

The V call is TRBV5-1, the J call TRBJ1-1; D is ambiguous. Trimming removed 0 bases from V and 0 bases from J, with 6 bases in between. CDR3 length: 14 amino acids. Germline V CDR1 and CDR2: SGHRS, YFSETQ. The CDR3 bases are TGCGCCAGCAGCTTGGCGACTCTGAACACTGAAGCTTTCTTT. Its translation: CASSLATLNTEAFF.

This rearrangement joins TRBV25-1 to TRBJ1-5, with 7 nucleotides matching TRBD1. This CDR3 spans 18 amino acids. The germline gives CDR1 MGHDK, CDR2 SYGVNS. Germline trimming cut 3 bases from V and 0 bases from J; bases unmatched to any gene: 11. In DNA form, the CDR3 reads TGTGCCAGCAGTGATCCGGGGGACAGCAATGATAGCAATCAGCCCCAGCATTTT. Amino acid sequence: CASSDPGDSNDSNQPQHF. Full variable domain (rest looked up from reference TRBV25-1 and TRBJ1-5): EADIYQTPRYLVIGTGKKITLECSQTMGHDKMYWYQQDPGMELHLIHYSYGVNSTEKGDLSSESTVSRIRTEHFPLTLESARPSHTSQYLCASSDPGDSNDSNQPQHFGDGTRLSIL.